Following are 11 T cell receptor beta chains from one sample sequenced in a study of vaccination effects on CD4 cells after COVID-19. In the ViraFEST assay, antigen-specific CD4+ clonotypes were identified by expansion after peptide-pool stimulation. CD4+ T cells were isolated after around ten days of culture. Clones were read by immunoSEQ multiplex PCR, and TCRdb kept only the in-frame ones, dropping some. The sample shows approximately 30,000 clones, approximately 61% of them seen only once. These receptors have no identified antigens. The source material was CD4+ T cells from PBMCs cultured with HCoV-229E spike peptides, sampled before COVID-19 vaccination. These receptors all come from a human donor who received a COVID-19 vaccine.

This clone has only a few counts. The chain has TRBV7-8 and TRBJ1-4; no clear D gene. Trimming stripped 3 bases from V and 2 bases from J, with 7 bases between. From germline, CDR1 is SGHVS and CDR2 FQNEAQ. This CDR3 has 14 amino acids. For the CDR3, the DNA is TGTGCCAGCAGCTTTGTAGGGACTAATGAAAAACTGTTTTTT. Amino acid sequence: CASSFVGTNEKLFF.

This clone has just a few counts. V usage is TRBV18 and J usage is TRBJ1-1; perhaps TRBD1 as D (5 bases). Trimming cost V 0 bases and J 1 base, with 21 bases left between them. The CDR3 has 19 amino acids. CDR1 and CDR2 from the germline V gene are KGHSH and LQKENI. In DNA form, the CDR3 reads TGTGCCAGCTCACCACCGATGCGAGGGGTAGGGGCTTGGAACACTGAAGCTTTCTTT. Protein: CASSPPMRGVGAWNTEAFF.

This clone was seen more than once but under ten times. The chain recombines TRBV2 with TRBJ2-7; tentatively, D is TRBD2 (5 bases). Deletions cut 6 bases from V and 7 bases from J, with 13 bases between. This CDR3 is 12 amino acids long. Germline assignment: CDR1 SNHLY and CDR2 FYNNEI. This CDR3 reads CASRSSRREQYF. Here the CDR3 DNA reads TGTGCCAGCAGAAGTTCGAGGAGGGAGCAGTACTTC.

This clone has only a few counts. CDR3 DNA: TGTGCCAGCAGCTTGGGCAGGGACTACGAGCAGTACTTC. As protein: CASSLGRDYEQYF. The chain joins TRBV7-2 to TRBJ2-7, with D perhaps matching TRBD1 (5 bases). The CDR3 is 13 residues long. Germline CDR1 SGHTA, CDR2 FQGNSA. Between the trimmed V and J ends, which lost 3 bases and 3 bases, there was a span of 9 bases.

The chain links TRBV7-2 to TRBJ2-5, with 7 bases matching TRBD1. The germline V gene has CDR1 SGHTA and CDR2 FQGNSA. V was clipped by 4 bases and J by 1 base; unmatched bases: 12. The CDR3 has 17 residues. The CDR3 region is CASSSGRPDRLQETQYF. The DNA of the CDR3 is TGTGCCAGCAGCTCCGGGCGCCCGGACAGGCTCCAAGAGACCCAGTACTTC.

CDR3 DNA: TGTGCTAGTGGTTTGGGATCCGGGAACTATGGCTACACCTTC. This codes for CASGLGSGNYGYTF. This chain uses TRBV12-5 with TRBJ1-2; D is unclear. V lost 1 base and J 2 bases, leaving 8 bases between the germline ends. This CDR3 spans 14 amino acids. Looked up from germline, CDR1 is LGHNT and CDR2 is FRNRAP.

The chain uses TRBV4-2 and TRBJ2-7; D is uncertain. The CDR3 spans 15 residues. Trimming shortened V by 1 base and J by 3 bases, and 13 bases separated the two germline ends. CDR1 is LGHNA, CDR2 YNFKEQ, per germline. CDR3: CASSQGGSGHYEQYF. The CDR3 nucleotides are TGTGCCAGCAGCCAAGGGGGTTCGGGCCACTACGAGCAGTACTTC.

This clone was observed a few times. The chain combines TRBV7-9 with TRBJ1-5, with D tentatively TRBD1 (6 bases). Trimming stripped 1 base from V and 6 bases from J, with 13 bases between. This CDR3 has 15 amino acids. Per germline, CDR1 SEHNR and CDR2 FQNEAQ (reference sequence). CDR3 DNA: TGTGCCAGCAGCTTAGGGACAGCTGAGGGTCAGCCCCAGCATTTT. Amino acid sequence: CASSLGTAEGQPQHF.

The V and J genes are TRBV7-2 and TRBJ1-1; D is unresolved. Trimming stripped 6 bases from V and 0 bases from J, with 20 bases between. The CDR3 contains 17 residues. Germline V gives CDR1 SGHTA, CDR2 FQGNSA. Here the CDR3 reads CASSLFPLGRLNTEAFF. DNA of the CDR3: TGTGCCAGCAGTTTATTCCCACTGGGTAGGTTGAACACTGAAGCTTTCTTT.

This chain links TRBV20-1 with TRBJ1-4; D is undetermined. CDR1 is DFQATT and CDR2 is SNEGSKA in the germline V gene (reference sequence). V was trimmed by 3 bases and J by 0 bases, leaving 5 bases between them. The CDR3 runs 13 residues. Here the CDR3 reads CSASLPTNEKLFF. In nucleotides, the CDR3 is TGCAGTGCTAGTTTACCAACTAATGAAAAACTGTTTTTT.

This chain joins TRBV5-4 and TRBJ2-2; 9 bases line up with TRBD2. The ends lost 4 bases at V and 0 bases at J; junction bases unmatched: 1. The CDR3 extends over 15 amino acids. CDR1 and CDR2 (germline): SGHNT, YYREEE (reference sequence). The CDR3, as DNA: TGTGCCAGCAGCCGCGGGGGGGCGAACACCGGGGAGCTGTTTTTT. This sequence encodes CASSRGGANTGELFF.